The present T cell receptor (beta chain) was sequenced within a study of T cell repertoires in cytomegalovirus infection (dated by TCRdb to about 2019). For context, the study as a whole: Donor HLA type was relevant to the analysis, because carriage of CMV infection together with the matching HLA type was indicated by public TCR beta signatures.

The study at large found these results: In both this cohort and an independent roughly 400-donor cohort, the cumulative frequency of public TCR beta family members distinguished carriers of CMV infection plus the relevant HLA type. The ex vivo response was dominated by HLA-C-restricted CMV-specific TCR beta clonotypes, and the single most frequent clonotype in two of eight donors was supplied by these HLA-C-restricted clonotypes.

Instrument used: Illumina HiSeq 1500. TCRdb reprocessing: public reads trimmed at Q25 with fastp, clones called with MiXCR, in-frame beta chains kept. Each entry is one CDR3 protein sequence, shown with its most common DNA and genes. Across this sample there are roughly 760,000 distinct CDR3 sequences, with 35% to 45% seen only once. The top ten clonotypes cover under 3.5% of the sample. In regard to this clonotype: Its antigen remains undetermined. No much larger clonotype is one base removed from it; base qualities were not supplied.

The CDR3 runs 16 residues from the cysteine to the phenylalanine. Kept here is only the CDR3 DNA, which spans 48 bases and is read in frame from base 1. The germline V and J ends show losses of 4 bases and 0 bases respectively, and no gene match explains 5 bases of the junction. Per the germline V gene, SGHTS is the CDR1 and YDEGEE is the CDR2. Sample: PBMCs. The chain joins TRBV5-8 to TRBJ1-4, with 8 central nucleotides matching TRBD1. The receptor comes from a human donor in good health (CMV status not recorded). Some clones in this sample may be carry-over from other donors' samples. Read as DNA, the sequence is TGTGCCAGCAGCAGAAACAGGGGGGCAACTAATGAAAAACTGTTTTTT. Protein translation: CASSRNRGATNEKLFF.